This T cell receptor beta chain emerged from a study of control samples from healthy donors and cancer patients. From germline, CDR1 is SGHRS and CDR2 YFSETQ. The CDR3 contains 15 residues. The V and J ends lost 4 bases and 0 bases, in that order; junction bases with no gene match: 1. TCRdb's table, derived via immunoSEQ multiplex PCR, lists solely in-frame clones and lacks some. This sample has roughly 100,000 clones; roughly 89% occur once, and the top ten carry 3%. Sequencing was carried out using blood. This rearrangement joins TRBV5-1 to TRBJ1-6; 7 bases agree with TRBD1. This sequence originates from a human donor in good health. The donor label of this sample is uncertain. The CDR3 sequence: CASSRDSSYNSPLHF. The CDR3 nucleotides read TGCGCCAGCAGCCGGGACAGCTCCTATAATTCACCCCTCCACTTT.